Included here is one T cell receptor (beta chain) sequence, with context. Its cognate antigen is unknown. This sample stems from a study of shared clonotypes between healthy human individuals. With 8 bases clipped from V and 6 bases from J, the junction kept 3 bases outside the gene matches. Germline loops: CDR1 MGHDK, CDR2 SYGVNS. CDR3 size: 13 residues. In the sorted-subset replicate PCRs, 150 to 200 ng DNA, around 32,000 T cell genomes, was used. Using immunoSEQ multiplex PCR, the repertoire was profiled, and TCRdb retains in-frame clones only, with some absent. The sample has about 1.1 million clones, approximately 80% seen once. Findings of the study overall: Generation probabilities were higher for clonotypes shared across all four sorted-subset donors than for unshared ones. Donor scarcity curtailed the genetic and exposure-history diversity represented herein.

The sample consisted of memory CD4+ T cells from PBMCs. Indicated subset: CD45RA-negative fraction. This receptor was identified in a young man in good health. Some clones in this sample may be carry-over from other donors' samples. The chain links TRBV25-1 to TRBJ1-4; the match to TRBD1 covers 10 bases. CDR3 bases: TGTGCCAGCCGCGGGACAGGGGATGAAAAACTGTTTTTT. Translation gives CASRGTGDEKLFF.